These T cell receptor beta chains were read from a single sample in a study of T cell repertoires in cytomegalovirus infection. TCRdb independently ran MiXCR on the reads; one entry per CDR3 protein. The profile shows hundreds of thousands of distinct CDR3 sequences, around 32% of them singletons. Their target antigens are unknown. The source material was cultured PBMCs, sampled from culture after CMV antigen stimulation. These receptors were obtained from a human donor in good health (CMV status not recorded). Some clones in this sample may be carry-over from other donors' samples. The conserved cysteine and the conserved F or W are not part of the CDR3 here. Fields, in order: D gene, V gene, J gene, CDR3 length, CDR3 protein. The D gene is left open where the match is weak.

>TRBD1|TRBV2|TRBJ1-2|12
ASPTGGPGGGYT
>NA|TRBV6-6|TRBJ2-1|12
ASKPQSGYNEQF
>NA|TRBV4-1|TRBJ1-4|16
ASSQSPARFATNEKLF
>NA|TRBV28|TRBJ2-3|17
ASSPPEMQPSTATDTQY
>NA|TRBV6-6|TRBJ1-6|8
ASGDKRLH
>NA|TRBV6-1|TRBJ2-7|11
ASSEARGAEQY
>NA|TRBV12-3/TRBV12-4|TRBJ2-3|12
ASSFAGIPDTQY
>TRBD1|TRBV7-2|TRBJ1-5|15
ASSPRVATGGNQPQH
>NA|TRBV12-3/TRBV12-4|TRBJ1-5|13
ASDLGPLGRQPQH
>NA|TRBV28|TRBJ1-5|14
ASRRTDGGVYQPQH
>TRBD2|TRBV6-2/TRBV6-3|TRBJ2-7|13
ASSPAGGTSYEQY
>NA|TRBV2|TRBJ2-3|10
ASSENGDTQY
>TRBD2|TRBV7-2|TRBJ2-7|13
ASSMTSGPSYEQY
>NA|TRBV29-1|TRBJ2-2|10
SVEYRTGELF
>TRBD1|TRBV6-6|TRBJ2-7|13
ASRTTGQGAKEQY
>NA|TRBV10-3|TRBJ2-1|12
AISVGPERNEQF
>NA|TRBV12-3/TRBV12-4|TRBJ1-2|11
ASSYLANYGYT
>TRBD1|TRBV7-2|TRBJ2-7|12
ASSLKTGAYEQY
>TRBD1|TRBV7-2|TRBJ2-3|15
ASSPRSGQRSTDTQY
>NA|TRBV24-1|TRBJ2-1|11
ATSYRAGNEQF
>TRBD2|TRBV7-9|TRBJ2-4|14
ASSSRLAGGENIQY
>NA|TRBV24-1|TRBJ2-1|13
ATSDFTSSWNEQF
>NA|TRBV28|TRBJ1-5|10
ATLSGYQPQH
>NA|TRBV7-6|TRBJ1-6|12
ASSLGSGNSPLH
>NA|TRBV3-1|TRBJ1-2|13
ASSQEVEGLDGYT
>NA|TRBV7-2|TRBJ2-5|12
ASSSTLSGTTQY
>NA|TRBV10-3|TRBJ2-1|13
ATNTELFGTNEQF
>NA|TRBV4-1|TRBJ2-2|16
ASSQEGWTRANTGELF
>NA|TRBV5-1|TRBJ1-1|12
ASSEEGLHPEAF
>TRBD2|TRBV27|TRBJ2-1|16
ASSSGRPNPLSYNEQF
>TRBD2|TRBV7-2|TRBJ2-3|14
ASSLTLARRTDTQY
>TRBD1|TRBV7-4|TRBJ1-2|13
ASSGQGGPNYGYT